This T cell receptor beta chain is drawn from a study of T cell responses to AZD1222 COVID-19 vaccine. Study-wide findings and caveats: Reports indicate that nearly half of spike-specific TCRs are directed at unmutated variant regions.

Using immunoSEQ multiplex PCR, the repertoire was profiled, and TCRdb retains in-frame clones only, with some absent. Here the sample spans tens of thousands of clones, about nine tenths being singletons. As for this clone: The antigen remains undetermined.

This sequence was found in an adult in good health. Specimen: peripheral blood, collected on day 0 of AZD1222 vaccination.

Written as DNA, the CDR3 is TGTGCCAGCAGCTTAGTATCGCAGTCCTCTGGAAACACCATATATTTT. It specifies CASSLVSQSSGNTIYF. The rearrangement links TRBV7-2 to TRBJ1-3; D gene uncertain. Trimming cost V 1 base and J 0 bases, with 10 bases left between them. Germline V gene lookup returns CDR1 SGHTA and CDR2 FQGNSA. This CDR3 region has 16 residues.